This T cell receptor beta chain comes out of a study of tissue T cells after allogeneic stem cell transplantation (dated by TCRdb to between 2021 and 2022). Some background on the complete study: If a tissue had multiple samples, a pathologist reviewed H&E sections so that samples with histologically apparent lymphocytes got priority for sequencing. On the human side, the study was prospective and observational, with no blinding or randomization. TCR beta repertoires were profiled across many tissues obtained from research autopsies of patients with and without GVHD, as well as in mouse models of GVHD. Beyond this particular receptor, the publication reports: Blood and spleen T cells captured only a limited portion of the TCR repertoire detected in tissues, in both patients and mice. Within patients, how anatomically similar tissues were was a major factor shaping TCR repertoire composition, regardless of disease or transplant status. Which tissue TCRs were alloreactive or antigen-specific was not determined in the study, and some clones might have been persisting host cells. Few T cell clones were found to be shared across patients, but shared repertoire signatures across patients were revealed in a tissue-specific fashion by motif-based clustering. No blood samples were available for the non-GVHD comparator patients. The patient cohort was small and clinically heterogeneous, and sampling depth was acknowledged as a limitation.

The library relied on the immunoSEQ multiplex PCR assay. Adaptive Biotechnologies performed the TCRbeta CDR3 sequencing at survey depth and reported CDR3 sequences, V/J genes, productive frequency and template counts. TCR beta CDR3 regions were amplified from genomic DNA rather than RNA. The authors' pipeline ran thus. Jensen-Shannon divergence was used to quantify pairwise repertoire overlap between tissues, with a value of 1 indicating complete divergence and a value of 0 indicating identical repertoires. Tissues were clustered by single-linkage agglomerative hierarchical clustering of pairwise JSD values, and the clustering results were displayed as dendrograms. GLIPH2 was applied to all patient samples using simulation_depth 1000, kmer_min_depth 3, and cdr3_length_cutoff 8, and only groups with more than two unique CDR3s were retained. A standardized tissue-overlap score was generated by extrapolating Jaccard GLIPH-group overlap across patients to a standard repertoire size of 1000 clones. Linear mixed-effect models, with tissue as a fixed effect and individual as a random effect, were used to test how diversity related to clinical or experimental variables. TCRdb carries this immuneACCESS record with in-frame sequences only. Its versions omit some clonotypes, under half of them owing to an unresolved V gene in the studies checked, with the rest unexplained. V and J calls and clone size are given by that table; D and trimming were obtained from the DNA. In all, the sample holds fewer than 30,000 clones, and less than 75% of those were seen once. Over 6% of the sample comes from the top ten.

Regarding this clone: Its antigen specificity is not known. No clone much larger than this one lies a single base away; base qualities are absent.

Read against the paper, the sample's time point label means: human tissue collected at research (rapid) autopsy. Three non-HCT comparator patients with other cancers, who had at least five GI tract samples and no known GI disease at death, were retrospectively selected. Autopsy tissues, which were obtained after a median post-mortem interval of approximately 8.8 hours, included GI sites from esophagus to rectum, liver, skin and lymphoid organs including spleen. Each autopsy specimen was bisected, with one portion flash-frozen in liquid nitrogen and the remainder formalin-fixed, and the outer muscle layers of GI specimens were removed. To extract genomic DNA from frozen tissues, either the Mag-Bind Blood & Tissue DNA HDQ 96 Kit on a Chemagic 360 or the DNeasy Blood & Tissue Kit was used. Because of concern about red blood cell contamination, the extracted DNA went through further purification with the Genomic DNA Clean & Concentrator-25 kit.

Via the germline V gene (reference sequence), CDR1 is SEHNR and CDR2 FQNEAQ. V gives up 3 bases and J gives up 0 bases, and the segment between their germline ends measures 9 bases. The CDR3, cysteine through phenylalanine, is 14 amino acids long. Solely the CDR3 DNA is kept, with 42 bases framed from the first base. The source was tissue from the ileum, collected at autopsy. This TCR derives from a female donor older than 55 with lung cancer. The sequence links TRBV7-9 to TRBJ2-7; no D segment can be confidently identified. The base sequence is TGTGCCAGCAGCTTTCGGCGGAACTCCTACGAGCAGTACTTC. Its translation is CASSFRRNSYEQYF.